This TCR beta chain was recovered during a study of T cells in Graves' hyperthyroidism and ophthalmopathy. Trimming cost V 5 bases and J 10 bases, with 15 bases left between them. Germline CDR1 and CDR2: MGHRA and YSYEKL. CDR3 length equals 13 residues. TCR beta CDR3 regions were amplified from RNA transcripts. Using the HTBI primer set, a first-round RT-PCR was run on the TCR CDR3. TCRdb called the multiplex PCR reads again in MiXCR, with one record for every CDR3 protein. The sample lists fewer than 110,000 distinct CDR3 sequences, roughly 15% occurring once. This clonotype has a count of ten or more.

Sequenced input: blood. This clonotype was obtained from a woman aged 50 to 60 with Graves' hyperthyroidism. V gene TRBV4-1 combines with J gene TRBJ2-1, with D possibly matching TRBD2 (6 bases). The DNA for the CDR3 is TGCGCCAGCAGCTTATCCGGTCGGGAGGAGCAGTTCTTC. Encoded protein: CASSLSGREEQFF.